The 22 T cell receptor beta chains below all came from one sample that was sequenced in a study of T-cell reconstitution after alpha-beta-depleted transplantation in children. Researchers prepared the TCRbeta library using unique molecular identifiers, the study reports. One entry per CDR3 protein results from TCRdb running MiXCR on the PCR reads. The sample holds some 200,000 distinct CDR3 sequences, 13% to 15% seen once. The sequencing used PBMCs from the stem cell graft donor, collected from the stem cell graft. Source of these receptors: a human donor who donated a stem cell graft to a child with acute lymphoblastic leukemia.

This clonotype was counted at least ten times. The V call is TRBV7-9, the J call TRBJ1-2; no reliable D call. Per germline, CDR1 SEHNR and CDR2 FQNEAQ (reference sequence). Trimming shortened V by 0 bases and J by 1 base, and 6 bases separated the two germline ends. The CDR3 spans 14 residues. CDR3 in amino acids: CASSLAPHNYGYTF. DNA of the CDR3: TGTGCCAGCAGCTTAGCCCCACATAACTATGGCTACACCTTC.

This clonotype has ten or more counts. V is TRBV20-1 and J is TRBJ2-7; TRBD2 might be the D (6 bases). Between the trimmed V and J ends, which lost 6 bases and 2 bases, there was a span of 17 bases. The CDR3 is 14 residues long. Germline assignment: CDR1 DFQATT and CDR2 SNEGSKA (reference sequence). CDR3 bases: TGCAGTGCGAGGGGCCTAGCGCTTGCCTACGAGCAGTACTTC. Its protein is CSARGLALAYEQYF.

With regard to this clonotype: It may be a read error: a sequence one base away is much more abundant. This sequence joins TRBV6-1 and TRBJ1-1; TRBD1 is a possible D gene (5 bases). Germline assignment: CDR1 MNHNS and CDR2 SASEGT. The length of the CDR3 is 14 residues. This CDR3 is CASSQTGSVADAFF. The DNA for the CDR3 is TGTGCCAGCAGCCAAACAGGTAGTGTCGCTGACGCTTTCTTT.

This clonotype was seen many times. J is TRBJ1-1 and V is TRBV20-1, with D possibly TRBD1 on 5 matching bases. Germline V gene data show CDR1 as DFQATT and CDR2 as SNEGSKA (reference sequence). The CDR3 has 13 amino acids. The V end was cut by 3 bases, the J end by 3 bases, with 11 bases between. The CDR3 DNA sequence: TGCAGTGCTAGGCAGGGCCTTCACACTGAAGCTTTCTTT. Amino acids: CSARQGLHTEAFF.

This clonotype occurred many times. This chain links TRBV5-1 with TRBJ2-7; tentatively, D is TRBD1 or TRBD2 (5 bases each). Trimming shortened V by 4 bases and J by 2 bases, and 19 bases separated the two germline ends. CDR1 SGHRS and CDR2 YFSETQ come from the germline V gene. This CDR3 region has 16 residues. This CDR3 reads CASSRTGTAETYEQYF. The CDR3 region has the DNA TGCGCCAGCAGCCGTACCGGGACGGCGGAGACCTACGAGCAGTACTTC. The whole variable domain, remainder taken from reference TRBV5-1 and TRBJ2-7, is KAGVTQTPRYLIKTRGQQVTLSCSPISGHRSVSWYQQTPGQGLQFLFEYFSETQRNKGNFPGRFSGRQFSNSRSEMNVSTLELGDSALYLCASSRTGTAETYEQYFGPGTRLTVT.

For the CDR3, the DNA is TGTGCCTCCAGTAGAGGCGGTGGTGTAGCTAATGAAAAACTGTTTTTT. This translates into CASSRGGGVANEKLFF. The J gene is TRBJ1-4, the V gene TRBV3-1; D remains unclear. V lost 11 bases and J lost 3, with 22 bases in between. The germline V gene encodes CDR1 LGHDT and CDR2 YNNKEL (reference sequence). The CDR3 has 16 amino acids.

There are many counts of this clonotype. This chain uses TRBV12-3 or TRBV12-4 with TRBJ2-5, with D hard to call. Trimming removed 5 bases from V and 4 bases from J, with 8 bases in between. CDR3 length equals 12 residues. CDR3 sequence (DNA): TGTGCCAGCAGTCTGTCGCGAGAGACCCAGTACTTC. It is translated as CASSLSRETQYF.

This clonotype was seen ten or more times. The rearrangement joins TRBV24-1 to TRBJ2-5, with D hard to call. The CDR3 runs to 15 residues. CDR1 is KGHDR, CDR2 SFDVKD, per germline. The germline V and J ends were trimmed by 4 bases and 1 base, with 12 bases remaining between them. Here the CDR3 reads CATSDPTAPQETQYF. The CDR3 DNA is TGTGCCACCAGTGACCCCACGGCTCCCCAAGAGACCCAGTACTTC.

Many counts were recorded for this clonotype. The rearrangement joins TRBV20-1 to TRBJ2-1, with 9 bases fitting TRBD2. Germline CDR1 is DFQATT and CDR2 is SNEGSKA (reference sequence). Trimming took 5 bases from V and 3 from J; bases not matched to a gene: 8. The CDR3 is 15 amino acids. CDR3 residues: CSADPSGTGYNEQFF. CDR3 bases: TGCAGTGCTGACCCTAGCGGGACTGGCTACAATGAGCAGTTCTTC.

In its sample, this clonotype was seen many times. The V call is TRBV10-3, the J call TRBJ2-2; weak D call: TRBD2 (5 bases). This CDR3 is built from 14 residues. The ends were cut back, 6 bases at V and 1 base at J, with 9 bases in the middle. Germline CDR1 reads ENHRY; CDR2 reads SYGVKD. In nucleotides, the CDR3 is TGTGCCATCAGCCGGGATATGAACACCGGGGAGCTGTTTTTT. Translated: CAISRDMNTGELFF.

This clonotype appeared a few times. In DNA, the CDR3 is TGTGCCAGTAGTATAGATATCAGCAGGGGCCAAGAGACCCAGTACTTC. The encoded protein is CASSIDISRGQETQYF. The chain couples TRBV19 to TRBJ2-5, with D possibly being TRBD1 (6 bases). V was clipped by 0 bases and J by 1 base, with 12 bases between them. CDR3 length: 16 amino acids. The germline V gene has CDR1 LNHDA and CDR2 SQIVND (reference sequence).

This clonotype showed up many times. The chain couples TRBV10-3 to TRBJ2-3; TRBD2 agrees at 14 bases. The germline V gene encodes CDR1 ENHRY and CDR2 SYGVKD. V lost 7 bases, J lost 0 bases, and 9 bases stayed unmatched. This CDR3 contains 18 residues. The CDR3 sequence is CAIKSGTSGSQSTDTQYF. The CDR3 DNA reads TGTGCCATCAAATCCGGGACTAGCGGGAGCCAGAGCACAGATACGCAGTATTTT.

At least ten counts were recorded for this clonotype. This chain connects TRBV12-3 or TRBV12-4 to TRBJ2-1; the D gene is possibly TRBD2 (6 bases). V was clipped by 7 bases and J by 1 base, with 11 bases between them. This CDR3 spans 14 amino acids. The CDR3 loop is CASTSGTSYNEQFF. CDR3 DNA: TGTGCCAGCACCTCCGGGACTTCCTACAATGAGCAGTTCTTC.

The J gene is TRBJ2-7, the V gene TRBV19; TRBD2 is a possible D gene (6 bases). The CDR3 contains 14 residues. V was clipped by 5 bases and J by 2 bases, with 13 bases between them. CDR1 is LNHDA, CDR2 SQIVND, per germline (reference sequence). CDR3 amino acids: CASSSSAVTYEQYF. CDR3 coding DNA: TGTGCCAGTAGTTCTAGCGCAGTAACCTACGAGCAGTACTTC.

The table lists this clonotype with many counts. CDR3 in DNA: TGCAGTGCTAGATCCGCCTCTAGCACAGATACGCAGTATTTT. The encoded protein is CSARSASSTDTQYF. The V gene is TRBV20-1, the J gene TRBJ2-3; D is unclear. Germline loops: CDR1 DFQATT, CDR2 SNEGSKA (reference sequence). Trimming removed 2 bases at V and 0 bases at J, with 9 bases between. The CDR3 length is 14 residues.

This clonotype was detected many times. CDR3 sequence (DNA): TGTGCCAGCAGCTTACGGGCGGGAGTCCGCACAGATACGCAGTATTTT. This sequence encodes CASSLRAGVRTDTQYF. The chain links TRBV7-9 to TRBJ2-3, with TRBD2 matching 7 bases. CDR3 length equals 16 residues. V shed 2 bases, J shed 1 base, and the junction held 6 bases outside the gene matches. Germline lookup yields CDR1 SEHNR and CDR2 FQNEAQ (reference sequence).

In regard to this clonotype: Since a much larger clone is just one base distant, this may be a read error. The rearrangement joins TRBV12-3 or TRBV12-4 to TRBJ2-7; D may correspond to TRBD1 or TRBD2 (5 bases each). The CDR3 consists of 17 residues. CDR3 residues: CTSSLRGGGRNSYEQYF. The CDR3 coding sequence is TGTACCAGCAGTTTAAGGGGTGGGGGACGAAACTCCTACGAGCAGTACTTC.

This clonotype appeared many times. The chain employs TRBV5-1 and TRBJ2-2; D unclear. Germline lookup yields CDR1 SGHRS and CDR2 YFSETQ. This CDR3 comprises 14 residues. The V end was cut by 6 bases, the J end by 0 bases, with 9 bases between. CDR3 in DNA: TGCGCCAGCAAAACAGCCGCGAACACCGGGGAGCTGTTTTTT. This translates into CASKTAANTGELFF. Filled out from reference TRBV5-1 and TRBJ2-2, the complete variable domain reads KAGVTQTPRYLIKTRGQQVTLSCSPISGHRSVSWYQQTPGQGLQFLFEYFSETQRNKGNFPGRFSGRQFSNSRSEMNVSTLELGDSALYLCASKTAANTGELFFGEGSRLTVL.

This clonotype was counted many times. This sequence joins TRBV20-1 and TRBJ2-3; possibly TRBD2 for D (6 bases). The germline V and J ends were trimmed by 3 bases and 0 bases, with 19 bases remaining between them. The CDR3 is made up of 17 amino acids. Germline V gene sequence: CDR1 DFQATT, CDR2 SNEGSKA (reference sequence). CDR3 in amino acids: CSASHFSRGASTDTQYF. The CDR3, as DNA: TGCAGTGCTAGTCACTTCTCGCGGGGAGCTAGCACAGATACGCAGTATTTT.

This clonotype was observed at least ten times. J is TRBJ1-1 and V is TRBV11-3; D perhaps matches TRBD1 (6 bases). Germline V gene sequence: CDR1 SGHNT, CDR2 YENEEA. Trimming cost V 5 bases and J 1 base, with 11 bases left between them. The CDR3 totals 14 residues. The CDR3 spells CASSPPRGNTEAFF. The CDR3 nucleotides read TGTGCCAGCAGCCCGCCCAGGGGGAACACTGAAGCTTTCTTT.

On this clonotype: Being one base from a much bigger clone, this may be a read error. The chain combines TRBV3-1 with TRBJ2-3; D unclear. Germline V gene lookup returns CDR1 LGHDT and CDR2 YNNKEL (reference sequence). The CDR3 consists of 13 residues. Between the trimmed V and J ends, which lost 4 bases and 7 bases, there was a span of 12 bases. CDR3 sequence: CASSRDRWYTQYF. The CDR3 DNA reads as TGTGCCAGCAGCCGAGATCGGTGGTATACGCAGTATTTT.

The rearrangement joins TRBV12-3 or TRBV12-4 to TRBJ2-5, with D hard to call. This CDR3 is 13 amino acids long. Trimming stripped 6 bases from V and 5 bases from J, with 13 bases between. CDR3 coding DNA: TGTGCCAGCAGCTCTGATGGAGCTGAGACCCAGTACTTC. This gives the protein CASSSDGAETQYF.